This T cell receptor beta chain appears in the sequencing data of a study of blood T cell repertoires in COVID-19. Study background: Italy, Spain and the United States were the sources of the convalescent and acute COVID-19 samples. PBMCs, B-cell-depleted T cells, or T cells were the source of the cDNA or gDNA that made up the material.

Profiling relied on immunoSEQ multiplex PCR, and the TCRdb table lists in-frame clones only, not all of them. The table has about 180,000 clones, about 90% seen once; the top ten hold 20% to 25%. This clone was found once. This receptor was taken from a man between 65 and 79 years old with active or convalescent COVID-19. Sequencing input: peripheral blood.

The DNA for the CDR3 is TGTGCCAGCAGCCGACAGGCTGGGGCCAACGTCCTGACTTTC. Encoded protein: CASSRQAGANVLTF. The chain uses TRBV9 and TRBJ2-6, with D perhaps TRBD1 (6 bases). The V end lost 4 bases, the J end lost 2 bases, and 7 bases lay between the germline ends. CDR1 is SGDLS and CDR2 is YYNGEE in the germline V gene. This CDR3 is 14 amino acids long. Drawing the rest from reference TRBV9 and TRBJ2-6, the complete variable domain is DSGVTQTPKHLITATGQRVTLRCSPRSGDLSVYWYQQSLDQGLQFLIQYYNGEERAKGNILERFSAQQFPDLHSELNLSSLELGDSALYFCASSRQAGANVLTFGAGSRLTVL.